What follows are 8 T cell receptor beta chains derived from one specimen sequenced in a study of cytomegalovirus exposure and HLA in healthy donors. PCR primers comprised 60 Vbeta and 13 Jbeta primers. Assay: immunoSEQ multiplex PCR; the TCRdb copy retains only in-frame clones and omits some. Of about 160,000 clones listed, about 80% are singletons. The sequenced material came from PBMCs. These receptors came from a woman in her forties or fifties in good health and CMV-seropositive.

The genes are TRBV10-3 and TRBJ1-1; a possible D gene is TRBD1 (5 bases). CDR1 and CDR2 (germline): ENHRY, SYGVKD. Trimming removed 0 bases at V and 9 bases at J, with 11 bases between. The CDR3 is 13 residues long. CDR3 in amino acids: CAISESWEGQAFF. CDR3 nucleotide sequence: TGTGCCATCAGTGAGTCGTGGGAGGGGCAAGCTTTCTTT.

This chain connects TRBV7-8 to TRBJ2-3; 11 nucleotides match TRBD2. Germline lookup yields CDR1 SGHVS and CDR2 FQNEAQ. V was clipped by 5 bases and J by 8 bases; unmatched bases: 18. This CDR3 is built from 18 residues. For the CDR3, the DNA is TGTGCCAGCAGCCGAAGGGGGGGACTAGCGGATTTCAGGTTTACGCAGTATTTT. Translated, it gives CASSRRGGLADFRFTQYF.

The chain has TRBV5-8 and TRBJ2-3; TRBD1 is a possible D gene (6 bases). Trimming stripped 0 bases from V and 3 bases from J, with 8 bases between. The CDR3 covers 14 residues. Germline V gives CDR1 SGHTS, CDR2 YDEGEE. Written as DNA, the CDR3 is TGTGCCAGCAGCTTGGGACAGGCGACAGATACGCAGTATTTT. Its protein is CASSLGQATDTQYF.

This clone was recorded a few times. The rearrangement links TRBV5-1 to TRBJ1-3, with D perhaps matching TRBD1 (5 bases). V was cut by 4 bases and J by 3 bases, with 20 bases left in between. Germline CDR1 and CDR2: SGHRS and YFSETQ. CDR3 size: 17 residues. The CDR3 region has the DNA TGCGCCAGCAGCCCGGACCAGGGAACCTTAGTTGGAAACACCATATATTTT. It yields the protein CASSPDQGTLVGNTIYF.

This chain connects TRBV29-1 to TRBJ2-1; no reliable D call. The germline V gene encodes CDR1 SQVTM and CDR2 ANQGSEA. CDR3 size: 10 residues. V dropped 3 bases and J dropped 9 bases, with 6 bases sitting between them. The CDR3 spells CSVERPEQFF. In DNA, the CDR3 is TGCAGCGTTGAGCGGCCTGAGCAGTTCTTC.

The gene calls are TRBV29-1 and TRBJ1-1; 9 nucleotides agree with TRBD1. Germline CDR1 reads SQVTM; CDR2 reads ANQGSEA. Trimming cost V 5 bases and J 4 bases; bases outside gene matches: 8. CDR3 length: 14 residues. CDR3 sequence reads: CSVTGGRGFTEAFF. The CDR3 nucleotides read TGCAGCGTTACAGGGGGCAGGGGATTCACTGAAGCTTTCTTT.

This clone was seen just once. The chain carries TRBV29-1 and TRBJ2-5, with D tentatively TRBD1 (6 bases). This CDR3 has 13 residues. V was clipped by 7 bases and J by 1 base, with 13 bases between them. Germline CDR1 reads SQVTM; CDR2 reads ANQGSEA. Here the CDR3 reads CSGKVDSQETQYF. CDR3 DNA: TGCAGCGGAAAGGTGGACAGCCAAGAGACCCAGTACTTC.

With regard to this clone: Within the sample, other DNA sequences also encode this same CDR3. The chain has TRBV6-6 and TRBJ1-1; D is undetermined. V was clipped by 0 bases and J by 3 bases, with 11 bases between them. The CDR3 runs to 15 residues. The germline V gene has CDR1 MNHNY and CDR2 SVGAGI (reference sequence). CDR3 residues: CASSYSAERDTEAFF. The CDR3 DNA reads TGTGCCAGCAGTTACTCGGCAGAGCGGGACACTGAAGCTTTCTTT.